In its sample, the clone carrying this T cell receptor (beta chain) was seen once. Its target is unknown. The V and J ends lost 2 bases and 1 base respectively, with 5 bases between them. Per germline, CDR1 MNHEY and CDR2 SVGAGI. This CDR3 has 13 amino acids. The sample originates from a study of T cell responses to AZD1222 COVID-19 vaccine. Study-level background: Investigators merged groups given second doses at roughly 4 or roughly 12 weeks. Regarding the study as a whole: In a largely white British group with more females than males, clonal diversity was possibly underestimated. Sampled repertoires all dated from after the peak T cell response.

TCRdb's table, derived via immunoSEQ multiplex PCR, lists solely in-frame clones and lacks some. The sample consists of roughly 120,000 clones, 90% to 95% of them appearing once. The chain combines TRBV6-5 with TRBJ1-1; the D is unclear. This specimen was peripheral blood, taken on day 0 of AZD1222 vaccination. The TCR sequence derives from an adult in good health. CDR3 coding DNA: TGTGCCAGCAGTTACGGGCAGAACACTGAAGCTTTCTTT. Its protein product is CASSYGQNTEAFF.